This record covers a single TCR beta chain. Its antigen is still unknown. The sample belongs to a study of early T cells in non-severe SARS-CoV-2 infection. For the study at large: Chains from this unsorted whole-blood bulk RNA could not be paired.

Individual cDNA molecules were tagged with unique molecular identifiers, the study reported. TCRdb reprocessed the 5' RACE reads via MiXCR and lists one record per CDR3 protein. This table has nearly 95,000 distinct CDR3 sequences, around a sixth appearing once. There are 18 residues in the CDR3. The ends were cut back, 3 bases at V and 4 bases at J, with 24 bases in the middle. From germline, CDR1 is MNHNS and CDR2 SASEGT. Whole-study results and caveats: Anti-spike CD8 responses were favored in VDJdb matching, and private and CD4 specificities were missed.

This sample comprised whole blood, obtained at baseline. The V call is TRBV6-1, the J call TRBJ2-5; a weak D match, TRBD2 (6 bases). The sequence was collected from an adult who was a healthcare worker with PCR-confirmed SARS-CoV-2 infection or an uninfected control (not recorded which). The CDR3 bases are TGTGCCAGCAGTGACTCGCAACCCGGGGTCCTCGGGAGAGAGACCCAGTACTTC. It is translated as CASSDSQPGVLGRETQYF.